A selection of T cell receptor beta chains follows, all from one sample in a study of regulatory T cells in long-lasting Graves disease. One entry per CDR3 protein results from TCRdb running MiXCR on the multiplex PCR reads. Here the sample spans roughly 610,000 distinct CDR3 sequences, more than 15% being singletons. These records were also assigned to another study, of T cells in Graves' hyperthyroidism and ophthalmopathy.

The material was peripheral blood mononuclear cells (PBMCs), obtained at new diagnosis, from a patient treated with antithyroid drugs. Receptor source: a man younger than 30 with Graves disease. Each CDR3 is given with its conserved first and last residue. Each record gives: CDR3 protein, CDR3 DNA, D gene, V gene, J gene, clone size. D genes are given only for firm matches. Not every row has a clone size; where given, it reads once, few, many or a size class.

CATSDSRGRGTEAFF,TGTGCCACCAGTGATTCCAGGGGTCGCGGCACTGAAGCTTTCTTT,NA,TRBV24-1,TRBJ1-1,few
CAWSVPLGVHTGELFF,TGTGCCTGGAGTGTCCCCCTTGGGGTTCACACCGGGGAGCTGTTTTTT,NA,TRBV30,TRBJ2-2,few
CSAAGTSRANTGELFF,TGCAGCGCCGCTGGGACTAGCCGAGCGAACACCGGGGAGCTGTTTTTT,TRBD2,TRBV29-1,TRBJ2-2,few
CASSLEGTGGKKLFF,TGTGCCAGCAGCCTGGAGGGGACAGGGGGGAAAAAACTGTTTTTT,TRBD1,TRBV3-1,TRBJ1-4,NA
CASSGFVSNEQFF,TGCGCCAGCAGTGGTTTCGTCTCCAATGAGCAGTTCTTC,NA,TRBV4-1,TRBJ2-1,many
CSARAGTSADQETQYF,TGCAGTGCTAGAGCCGGGACTAGCGCGGATCAAGAGACCCAGTACTTC,TRBD2,TRBV20-1,TRBJ2-5,NA
CASSQATLPGYEQYF,TGCGCCAGCAGCCAAGCCACCCTGCCGGGTTACGAGCAGTACTTC,NA,TRBV4-1,TRBJ2-7,few
CASSFRDRGYNEQFF,TGTGCCAGCAGCTTTCGGGATAGAGGCTACAATGAGCAGTTCTTC,NA,TRBV5-8,TRBJ2-1,NA
CASSPLYGPHEAQYF,TGCGCCAGCAGCCCCCTTTATGGCCCCCATGAGGCGCAGTATTTT,NA,TRBV4-1,TRBJ2-3,NA
CASSLTGRGYGYTF,TGTGCCAGCAGCCTGACAGGACGAGGCTATGGCTACACCTTC,NA,TRBV5-1,TRBJ1-2,once